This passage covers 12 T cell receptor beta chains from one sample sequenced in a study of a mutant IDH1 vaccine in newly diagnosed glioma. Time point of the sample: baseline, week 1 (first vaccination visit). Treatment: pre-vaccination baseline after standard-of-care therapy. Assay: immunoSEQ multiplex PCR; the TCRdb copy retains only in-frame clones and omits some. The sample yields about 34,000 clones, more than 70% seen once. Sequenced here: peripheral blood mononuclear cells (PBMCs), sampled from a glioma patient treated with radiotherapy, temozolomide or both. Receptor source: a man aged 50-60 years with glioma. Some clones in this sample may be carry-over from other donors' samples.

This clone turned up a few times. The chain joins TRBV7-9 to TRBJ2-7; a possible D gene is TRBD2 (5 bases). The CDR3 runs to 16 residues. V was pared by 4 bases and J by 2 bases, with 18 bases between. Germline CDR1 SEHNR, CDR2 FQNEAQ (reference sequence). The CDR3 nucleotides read TGTGCCAGCAGCTACGGAGGATCGAATCGACCCTACGAGCAGTACTTC. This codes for CASSYGGSNRPYEQYF.

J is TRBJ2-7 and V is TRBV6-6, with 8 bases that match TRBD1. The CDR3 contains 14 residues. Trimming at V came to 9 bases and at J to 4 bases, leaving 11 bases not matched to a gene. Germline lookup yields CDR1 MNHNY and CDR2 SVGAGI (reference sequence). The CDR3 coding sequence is TGTGCCAGTAGCCCTCCGGACAGGGTTTACGAGCAGTACTTC. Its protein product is CASSPPDRVYEQYF.

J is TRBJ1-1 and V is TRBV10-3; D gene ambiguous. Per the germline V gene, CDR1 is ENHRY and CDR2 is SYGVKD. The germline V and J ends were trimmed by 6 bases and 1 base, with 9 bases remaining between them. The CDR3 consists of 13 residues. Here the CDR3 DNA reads TGTGCCATCAGAGTACCAAAGAACACTGAAGCTTTCTTT. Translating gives CAIRVPKNTEAFF.

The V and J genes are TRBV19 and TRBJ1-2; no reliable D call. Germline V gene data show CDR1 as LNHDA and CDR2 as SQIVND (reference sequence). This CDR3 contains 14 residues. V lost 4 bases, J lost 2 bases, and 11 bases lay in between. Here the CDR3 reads CASSNQGTNYGYTF. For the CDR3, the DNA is TGTGCCAGTAGTAACCAAGGCACAAACTATGGCTACACCTTC.

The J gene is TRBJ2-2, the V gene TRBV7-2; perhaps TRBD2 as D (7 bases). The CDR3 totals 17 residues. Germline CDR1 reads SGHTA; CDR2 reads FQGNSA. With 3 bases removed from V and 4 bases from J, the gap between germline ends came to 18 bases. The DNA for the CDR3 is TGTGCCAGCAGCTTTGGGGGGGGGCAGGGCTCCACCGGGGAGCTGTTTTTT. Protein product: CASSFGGGQGSTGELFF.

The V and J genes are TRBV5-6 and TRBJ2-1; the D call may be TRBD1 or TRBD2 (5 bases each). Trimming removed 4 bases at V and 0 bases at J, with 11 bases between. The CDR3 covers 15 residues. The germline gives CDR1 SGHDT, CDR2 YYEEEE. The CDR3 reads CASSRDRSSYNEQFF. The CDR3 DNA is TGTGCCAGCAGCCGGGACCGCAGCTCCTACAATGAGCAGTTCTTC.

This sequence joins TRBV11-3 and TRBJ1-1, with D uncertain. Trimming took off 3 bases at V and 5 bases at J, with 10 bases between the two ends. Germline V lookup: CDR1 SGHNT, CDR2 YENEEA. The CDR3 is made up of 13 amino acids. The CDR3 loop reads CASSFRPVTEAFF. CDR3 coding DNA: TGTGCCAGCAGCTTCCGACCGGTGACTGAAGCTTTCTTT.

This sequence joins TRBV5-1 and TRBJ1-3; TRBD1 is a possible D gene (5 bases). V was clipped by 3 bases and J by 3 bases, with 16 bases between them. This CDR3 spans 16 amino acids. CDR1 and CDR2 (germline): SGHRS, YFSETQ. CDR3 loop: CASSSPEAGGGNTIYF. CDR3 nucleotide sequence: TGCGCCAGCAGCTCACCCGAGGCCGGGGGTGGAAACACCATATATTTT.

This CDR3 is CASSPGQGTYEQYF. The CDR3 DNA follows: TGTGCCAGCTCCCCAGGGCAGGGGACCTACGAGCAGTACTTC. The chain employs TRBV18 and TRBJ2-7; D perhaps matches TRBD1 (6 bases). Germline V gives CDR1 KGHSH, CDR2 LQKENI. This CDR3 region has 14 residues. Trimming cost V 6 bases and J 2 bases, with 14 bases left between them.

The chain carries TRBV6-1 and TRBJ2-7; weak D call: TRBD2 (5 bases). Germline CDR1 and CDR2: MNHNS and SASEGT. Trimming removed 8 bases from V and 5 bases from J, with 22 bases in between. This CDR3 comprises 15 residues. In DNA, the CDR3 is TGTGCCAGCTCGTGGGTTTCTAGCCCCCTAGACGAGCAGTACTTC. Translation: CASSWVSSPLDEQYF.

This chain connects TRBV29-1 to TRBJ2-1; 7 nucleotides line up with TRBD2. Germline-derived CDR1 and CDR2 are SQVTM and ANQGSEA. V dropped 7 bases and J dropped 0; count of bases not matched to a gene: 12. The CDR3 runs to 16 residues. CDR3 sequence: CSGSGVPIGSYNEQFF. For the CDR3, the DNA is TGCAGCGGGAGCGGGGTGCCCATAGGCTCCTACAATGAGCAGTTCTTC.

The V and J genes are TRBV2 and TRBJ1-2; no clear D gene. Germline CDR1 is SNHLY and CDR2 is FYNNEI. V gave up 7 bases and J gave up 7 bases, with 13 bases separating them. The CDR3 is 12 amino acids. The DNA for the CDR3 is TGTGCCAGCACACCGGGTGAGGGTGGCTACACCTTC. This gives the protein CASTPGEGGYTF.